The T cell receptor (beta chain) described here comes from a study of blood T cell repertoires in COVID-19. The overall study: T cells, B-cell-depleted T cells, or PBMCs provided the cDNA or gDNA that served as material.

How the authors handled the data: Reference gene primer amplification gave nucleated cell count estimates. Clones were sequenced by immunoSEQ multiplex PCR, and TCRdb holds only the in-frame ones, with some missing. From that table come the V and J calls and clone size; the DNA was used to work out D and trimming. This sample carries about 260,000 clones, roughly 80% of them seen once, and the ten largest clones take around a tenth. The CDR3 has 16 amino acids. V lost 6 bases and J lost 6; bases outside the gene matches: 6. Germline loops: CDR1 MDHEN, CDR2 SYDVKM. The receptor comes from a woman aged 45-59 years who had recovered from COVID-19. Sequenced input: peripheral blood. This chain connects TRBV28 to TRBJ2-2; 14 nucleotides match TRBD2. The CDR3 reads CASSRGTSGSAGELFF. The CDR3 DNA reads as TGTGCCAGCAGCCGAGGGACTAGCGGGAGTGCCGGGGAGCTGTTTTTT.